This is a list of T cell receptor beta chains from one sample in a study of patients and donors after allogeneic stem cell transplantation. One entry per CDR3 protein results from TCRdb running MiXCR on the RT-PCR reads. The sample records over 400,000 distinct CDR3 sequences, approximately 16% being singletons. Sequenced material: blood, either unsorted or a sorted T cell fraction (not recorded which). Every receptor here comes from a human donor who was either an allogeneic HSCT recipient or a stem cell or donor lymphocyte infusion donor (not recorded which). It is not recorded whose cells these are; they may come from a transplant donor. Each CDR3 is given without its conserved first and last residue. Fields, in order: J gene, V gene, clone size, CDR3 protein. Only some rows state a clone size, as once, few, many or a class for expanded clones.

J gene: TRBJ1-2
V gene: TRBV2
clone size: NA
CDR3 protein: ASSPGWNGYT

J gene: TRBJ2-1
V gene: TRBV20-1
clone size: NA
CDR3 protein: SAGPRGRVDEQF

J gene: TRBJ2-7
V gene: TRBV12-3/TRBV12-4
clone size: many
CDR3 protein: ASSFPGLAGAYEQY

J gene: TRBJ2-5
V gene: TRBV10-3
clone size: few
CDR3 protein: AISRGSKVETQY

J gene: TRBJ1-1
V gene: TRBV13
clone size: many
CDR3 protein: ASSSQLNTEAF

J gene: TRBJ2-3
V gene: TRBV7-8
clone size: NA
CDR3 protein: ASSATSRTTDTQY

J gene: TRBJ1-2
V gene: TRBV20-1
clone size: few
CDR3 protein: SARPPPRDRGSYGYT

J gene: TRBJ2-1
V gene: TRBV20-1
clone size: NA
CDR3 protein: SARPGGGSEQF

J gene: TRBJ2-7
V gene: TRBV6-1
clone size: NA
CDR3 protein: ASSVGTGGPYEQY

J gene: TRBJ2-7
V gene: TRBV20-1
clone size: few
CDR3 protein: SARKGAGEQY

J gene: TRBJ1-1
V gene: TRBV5-1
clone size: many
CDR3 protein: ASSLAHGTGVSF

J gene: TRBJ2-7
V gene: TRBV2
clone size: few
CDR3 protein: ASSESSRATYEQY

J gene: TRBJ2-1
V gene: TRBV5-1
clone size: NA
CDR3 protein: ASSLISRTSDYNEQF

J gene: TRBJ1-2
V gene: TRBV15
clone size: once
CDR3 protein: ATSRKGTGALYGYT

J gene: TRBJ1-5
V gene: TRBV5-1
clone size: NA
CDR3 protein: ASSLTGVDNQPQH

J gene: TRBJ2-1
V gene: TRBV12-3/TRBV12-4
clone size: many
CDR3 protein: ASRDDGEPLQF

J gene: TRBJ2-7
V gene: TRBV30
clone size: NA
CDR3 protein: AWSGGRGYYEQY

J gene: TRBJ1-4
V gene: TRBV6-2/TRBV6-3
clone size: NA
CDR3 protein: ASSYDGSTNEKLF

J gene: TRBJ2-1
V gene: TRBV20-1
clone size: NA
CDR3 protein: SASQTRGYNEQF